These 30 T cell receptor beta chains were sequenced from one sample in a study of CD8+ T cells in alopecia areata. Once RNA had been extracted, it was reverse transcribed into cDNA to act as the sequencing template. The data were produced by immunoSEQ multiplex PCR, yet TCRdb's version contains in-frame clones alone and is incomplete. The data show some 110,000 clones, with none appearing a single time. Sequenced: lesional skin. The receptors shown here come from a C3H/HeJ mouse with alopecia areata. For the strain, the MHC haplotype given is H2-k.

This clone was counted only a few times. Mouse gene names apply. Read data end 4 residues before the CDR3 end; the end is taken from the germline J gene. The chain joins TRBV12-1 to TRBJ2-7, with 7 bases fitting TRBD1. There are 13 residues in the CDR3. CDR1 SGHSN and CDR2 HYEKVE come from the germline V gene. The DNA read from the CDR3 is TGTGCCAGCTCCCCCGGGACAGAATAT. Protein sequence: CASSPGTEY. The full-length CDR3 reads as CASSPGTEYEQYF.

This clone was counted only a few times. Gene and germline names: mouse. With the read ending 4 residues before the CDR3 end, the germline J gene is used to fill in that end. The genes are TRBV13-2 and TRBJ2-2, with a weak D call TRBD2 (5 bases). V shed 0 bases and J shed 0 bases, with 9 bases lying between them. Germline-derived CDR1 and CDR2 are NNHNN and SYGAGS (reference sequence). This CDR3 spans 16 amino acids. The CDR3 here is CASGDATGTNTGQLYF. CDR3 DNA, as far as it was read: TGTGCCAGCGGTGATGCAACTGGCACAAACACCGGG.

This clone has only a few counts. Gene labels here are mouse ones. The CDR3 is cut off 4 residues early in the read; its end comes from the germline J gene. J is TRBJ1-2 and V is TRBV13-3; 10 positions agree with TRBD1. The CDR3 covers 16 residues. Germline trimming cut 2 bases from V and 3 bases from J; bases unmatched to any gene: 7. Per the germline V gene, CDR1 is NNHDY and CDR2 is SYVADS. The CDR3 loop is CASSEGQGIRYSDYTF. The sequenced part of the CDR3 DNA is TGTGCCAGCAGTGAGGGACAGGGGATAAGGTACTCC.

As regards this clone: Here the gene names and germline are mouse. With the read ending 4 residues before the CDR3 end, the germline J gene is used to fill in that end. This rearrangement joins TRBV13-3 to TRBJ2-3; 9 positions match TRBD1. CDR1 is NNHDY, CDR2 SYVADS, per germline. Germline trimming cut 3 bases from V and 4 bases from J; bases unmatched to any gene: 6. The CDR3 extends over 15 amino acids. Incomplete CDR3 DNA: TGTGCCAGCAGTGCCCCGGGACAGGGCCCAGAA. Translated, it gives CASSAPGQGPE. In full, the CDR3 reads CASSAPGQGPETLYF.

This clone was seen a handful of times. Mouse names are used for the genes. The read falls 4 residues short of the CDR3 end, and the missing part is taken from the germline J gene. Other DNA sequences in this specimen translate into the identical CDR3. The rearrangement uses TRBV19 and TRBJ2-1, with D possibly being TRBD2 (6 bases). Germline V lookup: CDR1 FNHDT, CDR2 SITEND (reference sequence). This CDR3 is built from 13 residues. V was trimmed by 7 bases and J by 3 bases, leaving 11 bases between them. The CDR3 bases that were read are TGTGCCAGCTCTCGGGACTTCTATGCT. Protein product: CASSRDFYA. The entire CDR3 reads CASSRDFYAEQFF.

This clone was found a few times. The genes are named according to mouse. The read falls 4 residues short of the CDR3 end, and the missing part is taken from the germline J gene. The chain couples TRBV13-3 to TRBJ2-5; tentative D call: TRBD1 (6 bases). The germline V gene encodes CDR1 NNHDY and CDR2 SYVADS. The CDR3 runs 13 residues. The chain's CDR3 is CASMYRERDTQYF. The sequenced part of the CDR3 DNA is TGTGCCAGCATGTACAGGGAAAGAGAC.

This clone showed up just a few times. The germline and genes are mouse ones. The sequence runs out 4 residues before the end of the CDR3; the remainder is reconstructed from the germline J gene. The chain carries TRBV1 and TRBJ1-4, with 8 bases aligning to TRBD1. Germline V gene data show CDR1 as NSQYPW and CDR2 as LRSPGD (reference sequence). This CDR3 contains 16 residues. V lost 3 bases to trimming and J lost 0 bases; unmatched junction nucleotides: 3. CDR3 DNA (partial): TGCACCTGCAGTGCGACAGGGGCTATTTCCAACGAA. Protein: CTCSATGAISNE. The CDR3 in full is CTCSATGAISNERLFF.

This clone was counted at least ten times. Mouse names are used for the genes. The read terminates 4 residues before the CDR3 end, so the remaining end is supplied by the germline J gene. The V and J genes are TRBV13-3 and TRBJ2-1, with 10 bases identical to TRBD1. This CDR3 spans 14 amino acids. CDR1 and CDR2 from the germline V gene are NNHDY and SYVADS. The V segment lost 5 bases and the J segment 3 bases; nucleotides outside the gene matches: 2. CDR3 DNA, as far as it was read: TGTGCCAGCAGGGGACAGGGGTCCTATGCT. This sequence encodes CASRGQGSYA. The whole CDR3 region reads CASRGQGSYAEQFF.

To note about this clone: Genes and germline are mouse. The sequenced part of the CDR3 DNA is TGTGCCAGCGGTGATATCTGGGGGTCTAGTCAAAAC. Translation: CASGDIWGSSQN. The whole CDR3 sequence reads CASGDIWGSSQNTLYF. The chain has TRBV13-2 and TRBJ2-4, with 7 positions matching TRBD2. The CDR3 extends 4 residues past the end of the read, so its final part is completed from the germline J gene. The CDR3 loop spans 16 amino acids. Trimming at V came to 1 base and at J to 0 bases, leaving 5 bases not matched to a gene. Germline V gene lookup returns CDR1 NNHNN and CDR2 SYGAGS (reference sequence).

As to this clone: Gene names and germline refer to mouse. The read gets to within 4 residues of the CDR3 end, and the germline J gene fills in the rest. Additional DNA sequences in this sample encode the identical CDR3. The chain carries TRBV19 and TRBJ2-5; D is perhaps TRBD1 (5 bases). The CDR3 is 13 residues long. CDR1 and CDR2 (germline): FNHDT, SITEND (reference sequence). CDR3 DNA (partial): TGTGCCAGCAGTATGAGGGGAACGGAC. Encoded protein: CASSMRGTD. The whole CDR3 reads CASSMRGTDTQYF. Variable domain in full (rest from reference TRBV19 and TRBJ2-5): GGIITQTPKFLIGQEGQKLTLKCQQNFNHDTMYWYRQDSGKGLRLIYYSITENDLQKGDLSEGYDASREKKSSFSLTVTSAQKNEMAVFLCASSMRGTDTQYFGPGTRLLVL.

This clone was observed a few times. Gene names and germline refer to mouse. Read sequence stops 4 residues before the CDR3 end, and the germline J gene provides the missing end. V usage is TRBV1 and J usage is TRBJ2-5; the match to TRBD1 covers 7 bases. Trimming cost V 2 bases and J 1 base; bases outside gene matches: 3. CDR3 length: 15 residues. The germline V gene encodes CDR1 NSQYPW and CDR2 LRSPGD (reference sequence). The CDR3 bases that were read are TGCACCTGCAGTGCACCGACAGGGTACCAAGAC. It codes for CTCSAPTGYQD. The full-length CDR3 reads as CTCSAPTGYQDTQYF.

This clone was detected a few times. At residue 10, TCRdb's protein is not the same as the translated DNA, so the protein here was read from the DNA. Gene names and germline refer to mouse. Read sequence stops 3 residues before the CDR3 end, and the germline J gene provides the missing end. This chain joins TRBV19 and TRBJ1-3, with 7 bases that match TRBD1. The CDR3 totals 13 residues. V dropped 5 bases and J dropped 6; count of bases not matched to a gene: 5. Germline V CDR1 and CDR2: FNHDT, SITEND (reference sequence). The part of the CDR3 DNA that was read is TGTGCCAGCAGCCCGGACAGGAAAAATACG. Translated: CASSPDRKNT. The complete CDR3 reads CASSPDRKNTLYF.

Ten or more counts support this clone. Gene names refer to mouse genes. Read sequence stops 4 residues before the CDR3 end, and the germline J gene provides the missing end. The rearrangement joins TRBV13-3 to TRBJ1-2, with 8 positions matching TRBD1. The CDR3 is 14 residues long. Looked up from germline, CDR1 is NNHDY and CDR2 is SYVADS. V lost 2 bases and J lost 4; bases outside the gene matches: 4. The CDR3 bases that were read are TGTGCCAGCAGTGAGGGGACAGGAACCTCC. This translates into CASSEGTGTS. The full-length CDR3 reads as CASSEGTGTSDYTF.

On this clone: Germline and genes here are mouse. The CDR3 extends 4 residues past the end of the read, so its final part is completed from the germline J gene. The chain combines TRBV17 with TRBJ2-5, with a weak D call TRBD2 (6 bases). The CDR3 is 13 amino acids. CDR1 is MNHDT, CDR2 YYDKIL, per germline. The covered CDR3 bases are TGTGCTAGCAGTAGAGATCTGGGGGAC. It yields the protein CASSRDLGD. The whole CDR3 protein is CASSRDLGDTQYF.

This clone turned up a few times. Gene names and germline match the mouse. Coverage ceases 4 residues before the CDR3 finishes, and the germline J gene fills in the end. The chain uses TRBV19 and TRBJ1-4, with 7 bases matching TRBD1. Germline trimming cut 4 bases from V and 0 bases from J; bases unmatched to any gene: 9. The CDR3 contains 17 residues. Looked up from germline, CDR1 is FNHDT and CDR2 is SITEND (reference sequence). The CDR3 loop reads CASSFRLRGVSNERLFF. The CDR3 bases that were read are TGTGCCAGCAGTTTCCGGCTCAGGGGGGTTTCCAACGAA.

There are a few counts of this clone. Germline and genes: mouse. The missing CDR3 end, 4 residues past where the read stops, is filled in from the germline J gene. The chain couples TRBV19 to TRBJ2-3, with 12 nucleotides matching TRBD1. The CDR3 is 15 residues long. CDR1 is FNHDT and CDR2 is SITEND in the germline V gene (reference sequence). The CDR3 sequence: CASTGDRGRGETLYF. The sequenced part of the CDR3 DNA is TGTGCCAGCACCGGGGACAGGGGGCGGGGAGAA.

Points on this clone: Genes and germline are mouse. The CDR3 end is not reached by the read, which stops 4 residues before it; the germline J gene fills it in. The rearrangement joins TRBV13-3 to TRBJ2-3; no clear D gene. The CDR3 sequence is 13 residues long. Germline V gene lookup returns CDR1 NNHDY and CDR2 SYVADS. Partial CDR3 DNA: TGTGCCAGCAGTGAGCGCGTGGGAGAA. This sequence encodes CASSERVGE. The whole CDR3 is CASSERVGETLYF.

Worth noting for this clone: Genes here carry mouse names. The read gets to within 4 residues of the CDR3 end, and the germline J gene fills in the rest. This sequence joins TRBV13-2 and TRBJ2-7, with a weak D call TRBD2 (7 bases). The CDR3 length is 14 residues. Per germline, CDR1 NNHNN and CDR2 SYGAGS (reference sequence). The CDR3 loop reads CASGGEGGADEQYF. The part of the CDR3 DNA that was read is TGTGCCAGCGGTGGCGAGGGGGGCGCTGAT.

This clone appeared a few times. Gene labels here are mouse ones. The read halts 4 residues ahead of the CDR3 end, with the missing end drawn from the germline J gene. V usage is TRBV13-3 and J usage is TRBJ2-1; D remains unclear. The V gene lost 1 base and the J gene lost 0 bases, with 5 bases spanning the gap. Germline V gene lookup returns CDR1 NNHDY and CDR2 SYVADS. The CDR3 covers 14 residues. The part of the CDR3 DNA that was read is TGTGCCAGCAGTGATACTCTTAACTATGCT. Translated: CASSDTLNYA. The whole CDR3 protein reads CASSDTLNYAEQFF.

This clone was seen more than once but under ten times. Gene names and germline match the mouse. The read falls 4 residues short of the CDR3 end, and the missing part is taken from the germline J gene. V gene TRBV17 combines with J gene TRBJ1-4; 8 nucleotides agree with TRBD1. This CDR3 has 15 residues. Trimming took 6 bases from V and 0 from J; bases not matched to a gene: 3. Germline V gene lookup returns CDR1 MNHDT and CDR2 YYDKIL. Here the CDR3 reads CASRRQGFSNERLFF. The covered CDR3 bases are TGTGCTAGCAGGAGACAGGGGTTTTCCAACGAA.

This clone has more than one count but fewer than ten. Gene names are mouse gene names. Coverage ceases 4 residues before the CDR3 finishes, and the germline J gene fills in the end. V usage is TRBV13-3 and J usage is TRBJ1-1; weak D call: TRBD1 (5 bases). CDR3 length: 12 residues. CDR1 is NNHDY and CDR2 is SYVADS in the germline V gene. CDR3 amino acids: CASSDNRGEVFF. CDR3 DNA (partial): TGTGCCAGCAGTGATAATAGGGGA.

About this clone: The genes are named according to mouse. The read gets to within 4 residues of the CDR3 end, and the germline J gene fills in the rest. The rearrangement uses TRBV16 and TRBJ2-3; TRBD2 matches at 10 bases. CDR1 is SGHSA and CDR2 is FRNQAP in the germline V gene. V gave up 0 bases and J gave up 4 bases; unmatched junction bases: 10. There are 18 residues in the CDR3. The CDR3 sequence: CASSLDLHWGGKTETLYF. The DNA read from the CDR3 is TGTGCAAGCAGCTTAGATTTACACTGGGGGGGAAAGACAGAA.

This clone was observed a few times. The DNA is omitted, as the CDR3 cannot be located on it reliably, and the CDR3 follows TCRdb's listing. The listed genes are named as in mouse. This chain links TRBV23 with TRBJ1-2; the DNA was not used to check the table's D call, TRBD1. Both ends counted, the CDR3 spans 15 residues. Looked up from germline, CDR1 is KGHTA and CDR2 is FQNQQP. This CDR3 reads CAPAVNRTANSDYTF.

This clone turned up a few times. Mouse gene names apply. The read ends 4 residues shy of where the CDR3 ends; the end is completed using the germline J gene. The J gene is TRBJ2-4, the V gene TRBV13-3; D perhaps matches TRBD1 (5 bases). The CDR3 runs to 14 residues. Germline lookup yields CDR1 NNHDY and CDR2 SYVADS. With 1 base removed from V and 1 base from J, the gap between germline ends came to 7 bases. The CDR3 reads CASSDTGGQNTLYF. The sequenced CDR3 bases are TGTGCCAGCAGTGATACAGGAGGTCAAAAC.

This clone was detected ten times or more. Genes and germline are mouse. The read stops 4 residues short of the end of the CDR3; the missing end is completed from the germline J gene. This chain links TRBV13-3 with TRBJ1-1, with 9 bases lining up with TRBD1. V trimming: 0 bases; J trimming: 1 base; junction bases outside the gene matches: 4. The length of the CDR3 is 16 residues. The germline V gene has CDR1 NNHDY and CDR2 SYVADS. The covered CDR3 bases are TGTGCCAGCAGTGATGTTGGGGACAGGGAAAACACA. Protein product: CASSDVGDRENT. The whole CDR3 reads CASSDVGDRENTEVFF.

This clone was seen many times. Genes and germline come from the mouse. From the germline J gene comes the end of the CDR3, since the read stops 4 residues before it. V gene TRBV13-3 combines with J gene TRBJ2-7, with 7 bases lining up with TRBD2. Germline V lookup: CDR1 NNHDY, CDR2 SYVADS. The CDR3 has 14 amino acids. Unmatched junction bases numbered 4, after V lost 1 base and J lost 3 bases. Incomplete CDR3 DNA: TGTGCCAGCAGTGATCAATCTGGGGGCTAT. Translated, it gives CASSDQSGGY. The full CDR3 protein is CASSDQSGGYEQYF.

This clone has only a few counts. Germline and genes here are mouse. Read data end 4 residues before the CDR3 end; the end is taken from the germline J gene. V gene TRBV1 combines with J gene TRBJ1-2, with 8 bases that match TRBD1. The junction had 5 bases not matched to a gene; V was cut back by 5 bases and J by 0 bases. CDR3 length: 15 residues. The germline V gene has CDR1 NSQYPW and CDR2 LRSPGD (reference sequence). The CDR3 bases that were read are TGCACCTGCAGTTCAAGGACAGGGACAAACTCC. Amino acids: CTCSSRTGTNS. The entire CDR3 protein is CTCSSRTGTNSDYTF.

A remark on this clone: Gene names and germline refer to mouse. The DNA ends 4 residues before the CDR3 does, and the rest of the CDR3 is filled in from the germline J gene. This chain links TRBV13-3 with TRBJ2-1, with TRBD2 matching over 11 bases. In germline, CDR1 is NNHDY, CDR2 SYVADS. The CDR3 length is 15 residues. The sequenced part of the CDR3 DNA is TGTGCCAGCAGTGATCGACTGGGGGGGTGGGCT. The encoded protein is CASSDRLGGWA. The full CDR3 is CASSDRLGGWAEQFF.

This clone was seen more than once but under ten times. Genes here carry mouse names. The read ends 4 residues before the CDR3 terminus; that terminus is restored from the germline J gene. V and J are TRBV19 and TRBJ2-3, with TRBD2 identical over 14 bases. V was clipped by 3 bases and J by 0 bases; unmatched bases: 3. This CDR3 spans 17 amino acids. CDR1 is FNHDT and CDR2 is SITEND in the germline V gene (reference sequence). Partial CDR3 DNA: TGTGCCAGCAGTAGGGACTGGGGGGGCTCTAGTGCAGAA. Encoded protein: CASSRDWGGSSAE. The whole CDR3 sequence is CASSRDWGGSSAETLYF.

This clone occurred a few times. Mouse gene names apply. The read terminates 4 residues ahead of where the CDR3 ends, so the germline J gene completes it. The chain has TRBV13-3 and TRBJ2-5, with TRBD1 as a possible D gene (5 bases). Germline lookup yields CDR1 NNHDY and CDR2 SYVADS. Trimming left V 9 bases short and J 3 bases short, with 11 bases between. The CDR3 is 12 residues long. Partial CDR3 DNA: TGTGCCACCCAGACAGAGCAAGAC. Its translation is CATQTEQD. The CDR3 in full is CATQTEQDTQYF. Full variable domain (remainder filled in from reference TRBV13-3 and TRBJ2-5): EAAVTQSPRSKVAVTGGKVTLSCHQTNNHDYMYWYRQDTGHGLRLIHYSYVADSTEKGDIPDGYKASRPSQENFSLILELASLSQTAVYFCATQTEQDTQYFGPGTRLLVL.